Detailed here is one TCR beta chain. The antigen it binds to is not known. No quality values exist for individual bases; no much larger clone is one base distant. TCRbeta CDR3 regions were amplified from genomic DNA by means of the immunoSEQ Assay, a bias-controlled multiplex PCR. The paper's data handling went like this. The number of nucleated cells in each sample was estimated from the amplification of reference gene primers within the assay. To quantify the absolute abundance of each unique TCRbeta CDR3 rearrangement, sequence reads were collapsed and filtered. Productive Simpson clonality was computed per sample as the square root of Simpson's diversity index over productive rearrangements. Drawn from immuneACCESS, this table holds only the in-frame rearrangements with V and J called that TCRdb kept. Clones are partly lost; checked studies trace under half to an unresolved V gene and leave the rest unexplained. The DNA gave D and trimming, while V, J and clone size come from that table. The sample table lists more than 200,000 clones, roughly 90% of them with a count of one. The ten largest account for over 4% of the sample.

The CDR3 spans 13 residues, from the cysteine through the phenylalanine. The CDR3 DNA has 39 bases and is translated from base 1. As encoded in the germline V gene (reference sequence), CDR1 is LNHDA while CDR2 is SQIVND. V lost 9 bases and J lost 5 bases; the stretch between them is 13 bases long. The data derive from a study of blood T cell repertoires in COVID-19 (TCRdb year 2020). Some background on the complete study: Samples covering the acute and convalescent phases of COVID-19 were provided by collaborators in the United States, Italy and Spain. The prospective study material was composed of cDNA or gDNA derived from T cells, B-cell-depleted T cells, or PBMCs. The dataset comprised deeply sampled blood TCRbeta repertoires from subjects exposed to, actively infected with, or recovered from COVID-19. The repertoires were made available in a free public database intended to serve as a resource for research on the immune response to SARS-CoV-2. Samples came from the ongoing ImmuneRACE study (first 160 participants) plus 1,254 subjects from 6 global collaborators. Nearly every sample came with metadata listing a de-identified subject ID, COVID-19 status, age in years and sex. HLA class I and class II types, where available, came from metadata supplied by the sample provider rather than from assay-based typing.

In the prospective study, participants were roughly 18 to 100 years old, resided in 20 to 30 geographic areas of the United States, and were enrolled through a virtual design. In the prospective study, participants were assigned to cohorts based on the clinical history participants reported in a screening survey and a study questionnaire. ImmuneRACE Cohort 3 recovered participants were defined by two consecutive negative NP/OP PCR tests, healthcare professional clearance, or symptom resolution. In the prospective study, whole blood, serum and a nasopharyngeal or oropharyngeal swab were collected from each participant by mobile phlebotomists. Prospective study participants could optionally give additional blood draws and questionnaires over a roughly two-month period. Before DNA extraction, blood samples from the prospective study were shipped at room temperature or frozen. What the authors observed across the whole study: The quantity of clinical and demographic metadata differed by source and by participant and was supplied without curation.

The chain employs TRBV19 and TRBJ2-2; the D gene is possibly TRBD2, with 5 bases matching. The receptor was derived from a woman aged 25 to 45 who had recovered from COVID-19. Sequenced input: PBMCs or T cells enriched from blood (not recorded which). The CDR3 loop reads CASAGGLTGELFF. The base sequence is TGTGCCAGCGCAGGAGGATTGACCGGGGAGCTGTTTTTT.